This T cell receptor beta chain was captured by sequencing in a study of blood T cell repertoires in COVID-19. Overall study context: Some COVID-19 samples were acute and others convalescent; all came from the United States, Italy and Spain. Sources were T cells, B-cell-depleted T cells, or PBMCs; the material itself was cDNA or gDNA.

Trimming pared 5 bases from V and 5 bases from J, leaving 12 bases between. The CDR3 contains 13 residues. Germline values: CDR1 LNHDA, CDR2 SQIVND (reference sequence). Study processing details: Amplification of reference gene primers provided the estimated nucleated cell counts. Here immunoSEQ multiplex PCR was the method, and the copy in TCRdb shows in-frame clones only, minus some. The DNA was the basis for D and trimming; V, J and clone size are from that table. Here the sample spans some 250,000 clones, 80% to 90% being singletons. The receptor was isolated from a man aged 55 to 70 with acute or convalescent COVID-19. The sequenced material came from peripheral blood. This chain joins TRBV19 and TRBJ1-2; D perhaps matches TRBD1 (6 bases). The CDR3 region is CASSLTGIYGYTF. The CDR3 DNA reads TGTGCCAGTAGTTTGACAGGAATATATGGCTACACCTTC.